Shown below are 13 T cell receptor beta chains from a single sample sequenced in a study of shared clonotypes between healthy human individuals. The repertoire was sequenced with immunoSEQ multiplex PCR; TCRdb's copy has only in-frame clones and lacks some. Of approximately 600,000 clones listed, about 95% were seen once; the top ten hold about 0.11%. CD45RO negativity and positive selection for CCR7 defined naive CD8 cells, a population that excluded terminally differentiated effector memory CD45RA+ cells. Material: naive CD8+ T cells sorted from blood. The origin of the receptors is a woman aged 25 to 39 in good health.

The gene calls are TRBV5-8 and TRBJ2-7; D is undetermined. CDR1 is SGHTS, CDR2 YDEGEE, per germline. The CDR3 contains 11 residues. The V end was cut by 9 bases, the J end by 5 bases, with 12 bases between. The CDR3 is CAIVPRDEQYF. CDR3 nucleotides: TGTGCCATCGTCCCCCGGGACGAGCAGTACTTC.

The chain is built from TRBV27 and TRBJ1-2; D may be TRBD1 (6 bases). V shed 3 bases and J shed 7 bases, with 15 bases lying between them. This CDR3 contains 14 residues. CDR1 is MNHEY, CDR2 SMNVEV, per germline (reference sequence). The CDR3 here is CASSFQGTVGGYTF. Here the CDR3 DNA reads TGTGCCAGCAGTTTTCAGGGGACGGTGGGTGGCTACACCTTC.

The chain has TRBV28 and TRBJ2-7, with 11 nucleotides matching TRBD2. Germline CDR1 and CDR2: MDHEN and SYDVKM. With 6 bases clipped from V and 5 bases from J, the junction kept 15 bases outside the gene matches. This CDR3 is built from 17 residues. Here the CDR3 DNA reads TGTGCCAGCAGGCATACTAGCGGGGGTGAGGTCTACGACGAGCAGTACTTC. This sequence encodes CASRHTSGGEVYDEQYF.

V gene TRBV7-9 combines with J gene TRBJ2-7, with 10 positions matching TRBD2. V lost 8 bases and J lost 6; bases outside the gene matches: 7. Germline V gene data show CDR1 as SEHNR and CDR2 as FQNEAQ (reference sequence). This CDR3 has 13 amino acids. CDR3 nucleotides: TGTGCCAGCGGGCTACTAGCGGGACTCGAGCAGTACTTC. Amino acids: CASGLLAGLEQYF.

The table lists this clone with a count of one. The gene calls are TRBV28 and TRBJ2-5; possible D gene TRBD1, 5 bases. Germline V gene lookup returns CDR1 MDHEN and CDR2 SYDVKM. The CDR3 contains 14 residues. V lost 3 bases and J lost 0, with 8 bases in between. The CDR3 protein is CASSLRTYQETQYF. CDR3 DNA: TGTGCCAGCAGTTTGCGGACATACCAAGAGACCCAGTACTTC.

The rearrangement links TRBV7-2 to TRBJ2-1; D gene ambiguous. V lost 1 base and J lost 9, with 10 bases in between. The germline CDR1 and CDR2 sequences are SGHTA and FQGNSA. The CDR3 totals 13 residues. This CDR3 reads CASSLVLSGEQFF. CDR3 sequence (DNA): TGTGCCAGCAGCTTAGTACTTAGTGGTGAGCAGTTCTTC.

The chain couples TRBV2 to TRBJ1-1; D ambiguous. The length of the CDR3 is 13 residues. V shed 8 bases and J shed 4 bases, with 14 bases lying between them. Germline values: CDR1 SNHLY, CDR2 FYNNEI. The CDR3 is CASFRGPSTEAFF. As DNA, the CDR3 is TGTGCCAGCTTCCGGGGTCCGAGCACTGAAGCTTTCTTT.

The chain carries TRBV11-2 and TRBJ2-7, with D possibly being TRBD1 (5 bases). The V end lost 1 base, the J end lost 6 bases, and 16 bases lay between the germline ends. Germline CDR1 reads SGHAT; CDR2 reads FQNNGV. CDR3 length: 15 amino acids. The CDR3 sequence is CASSLGGRATAEQYF. For the CDR3, the DNA is TGTGCCAGCAGCTTAGGGGGCAGGGCAACGGCCGAGCAGTACTTC.

V gene TRBV21-1 combines with J gene TRBJ2-7; the D call in the table, TRBD1, was not verified against the DNA. TRBV21-1 is a pseudogene. The CDR3 contains 17 residues. The CDR3 protein is CASSKARLGQGADEQYF. DNA of the CDR3: TGTGCCAGCAGCAAAGCGAGACTGGGACAGGGGGCGGACGAGCAGTACTTC.

The CDR3 nucleotides read TGTGCCAGCAGGACAGGTCGAAGTCAGCATGGCTACACCTTC. Its protein product is CASRTGRSQHGYTF. The rearrangement uses TRBV2 and TRBJ1-2, with a possible D match to TRBD1 (6 bases). CDR1 SNHLY and CDR2 FYNNEI come from the germline V gene. V lost 6 bases, J lost 6 bases, and 17 bases lay in between. This CDR3 region has 14 residues.

J is TRBJ2-1 and V is TRBV5-1; D remains ambiguous. Germline lookup yields CDR1 SGHRS and CDR2 YFSETQ. The CDR3 runs 15 residues. Trimming took off 2 bases at V and 2 bases at J, with 11 bases between the two ends. The CDR3 is CASSFSSSAYNEQFF. The CDR3 bases are TGCGCCAGCAGCTTTAGTAGCTCGGCCTACAATGAGCAGTTCTTC.

This clone was seen a single time. J is TRBJ1-2 and V is TRBV30; TRBD1 aligns across 9 bases. V lost 2 bases, J lost 2 bases, and 3 bases stayed unmatched. Germline V gene sequence: CDR1 GTSNPN, CDR2 SVGIG (reference sequence). This CDR3 is built from 14 residues. The CDR3 bases are TGTGCCTGGAGTACGGGGACAGGGAACTATGGCTACACCTTC. Residues: CAWSTGTGNYGYTF.

The rearrangement uses TRBV29-1 and TRBJ1-4; the match to TRBD1 covers 11 bases. From germline, CDR1 is SQVTM and CDR2 ANQGSEA. Trimming removed 3 bases from V and 7 bases from J; junction bases left unmatched: 1. This CDR3 spans 13 amino acids. DNA of the CDR3: TGCAGCGTTGAGGACAGGGGGCTTGAAAAACTGTTTTTT. Its protein is CSVEDRGLEKLFF. The full variable domain, its missing parts supplied by reference TRBV29-1 and TRBJ1-4, is SAVISQKPSRDICQRGTSLTIQCQVDSQVTMMFWYRQQPGQSLTLIATANQGSEATYESGFVIDKFPISRPNLTFSTLTVSNMSPEDSSIYLCSVEDRGLEKLFFGSGTQLSVL.